The 31 T cell receptor beta chains reported below all come from one sample, sequenced in a study of cytomegalovirus exposure and HLA in healthy donors. The PCR ran on 60 Vbeta and 13 Jbeta primers. This table comes from immunoSEQ multiplex PCR, and its TCRdb copy is limited to in-frame clones, with some not included. Of approximately 100,000 clones in the sample, roughly 70% were seen once. Specimen: PBMCs. These receptors all come from a man between 45 and 60 years old in good health and CMV-seronegative.

This clone was recorded a few times. The genes are TRBV5-1 and TRBJ2-7; 7 nucleotides agree with TRBD1. V gave up 1 base and J gave up 7 bases; unmatched junction bases: 5. Germline CDR1 SGHRS, CDR2 YFSETQ. The CDR3 contains 13 residues. CDR3 residues: CASSLPRGFEQYF. As DNA, the CDR3 is TGCGCCAGCAGCTTGCCCAGGGGGTTTGAGCAGTACTTC.

The V call is TRBV30, the J call TRBJ1-2; possibly TRBD1 for D (5 bases). The CDR3 totals 14 residues. The V gene lost 1 base and the J gene lost 6 bases, with 15 bases spanning the gap. Germline lookup yields CDR1 GTSNPN and CDR2 SVGIG (reference sequence). DNA of the CDR3: TGTGCCTGGAGTGCCCTCGGGGGTTCGGATGGCTACACCTTC. Translation gives CAWSALGGSDGYTF. Looking up the rest from reference TRBV30 and TRBJ1-2 gives the full variable domain: SQTIHQWPATLVQPVGSPLSLECTVEGTSNPNLYWYRQAAGRGLQLLFYSVGIGQISSEVPQNLSASRPQDRQFILSSKKLLLSDSGFYLCAWSALGGSDGYTFGSGTRLTVV.

The genes are TRBV5-6 and TRBJ2-7, with D possibly being TRBD2 (5 bases). V lost 3 bases and J 2 bases, leaving 24 bases between the germline ends. The length of the CDR3 is 18 residues. CDR1 SGHDT and CDR2 YYEEEE come from the germline V gene. The chain's CDR3 is CASSSSPLDSKSTYEQYF. For the CDR3, the DNA is TGTGCCAGCAGCTCCTCCCCCCTGGACTCTAAAAGTACCTACGAGCAGTACTTC.

V and J are TRBV4-1 and TRBJ1-6; possible D gene TRBD1, 6 bases. The germline CDR1 and CDR2 sequences are MGHRA and YSYEKL. The CDR3 extends over 16 amino acids. V lost 1 base and J 5 bases, leaving 12 bases between the germline ends. CDR3 DNA: TGCGCCAGCAGCCAAGGGACAGCCTTCGATAATTCACCCCTCCACTTT. Translated, it gives CASSQGTAFDNSPLHF.

The chain combines TRBV6-1 with TRBJ2-7; unclear D gene. Germline CDR1 and CDR2: MNHNS and SASEGT. The CDR3 covers 10 residues. The V end was cut by 6 bases, the J end by 4 bases, with 4 bases between. The CDR3 region is CASSQYEQYF. DNA for the CDR3: TGTGCCAGCAGCCAGTACGAGCAGTACTTC.

The V call is TRBV7-3, the J call TRBJ2-1, with D possibly matching TRBD2 (5 bases). This CDR3 is built from 15 residues. CDR1 SGHTA and CDR2 FQGTGA come from the germline V gene. The V gene lost 1 base and the J gene lost 8 bases, with 15 bases spanning the gap. This CDR3 is CASSLKGRSGDEQFF. The CDR3 DNA sequence: TGTGCCAGCAGCTTAAAGGGCAGGTCCGGGGATGAGCAGTTCTTC.

The rearrangement uses TRBV4-3 and TRBJ2-2; D perhaps matches TRBD1 (5 bases). The V gene's germline CDR1 is LGHNA and CDR2 YSLEER. There are 14 residues in the CDR3. Trimming left V 0 bases short and J 3 bases short, with 5 bases between. This chain's CDR3 is CASSQDRDTGELFF. In DNA, the CDR3 is TGCGCCAGCAGCCAAGACAGGGACACCGGGGAGCTGTTTTTT.

The chain carries TRBV7-9 and TRBJ1-5; tentatively, D is TRBD1 (6 bases). Per germline, CDR1 SEHNR and CDR2 FQNEAQ (reference sequence). The CDR3 length is 14 residues. V gave up 6 bases and J gave up 5 bases, with 14 bases separating them. Written as DNA, the CDR3 is TGTGCCAGCAGTAAAACAGGGTCTGATCAGCCCCAGCATTTT. This gives the protein CASSKTGSDQPQHF.

DNA of the CDR3: TGCGCCAGCAGCCGGGACAGGGAGTACGAGCAGTACTTC. Protein: CASSRDREYEQYF. The chain has TRBV5-1 and TRBJ2-7; 9 bases agree with TRBD1. The CDR3 runs 13 residues. Trimming cost V 4 bases and J 4 bases; bases outside gene matches: 3. Germline CDR1 SGHRS, CDR2 YFSETQ.

This clone was counted once. The chain is built from TRBV28 and TRBJ2-3, with D perhaps matching TRBD2 (5 bases). This CDR3 is 13 amino acids long. The V gene lost 5 bases and the J gene lost 6 bases, with 12 bases spanning the gap. The V gene's germline CDR1 is MDHEN and CDR2 SYDVKM. The CDR3 coding sequence is TGTGCCAGCAGTACGGGGATTCGGGATACGCAGTATTTT. Amino acids: CASSTGIRDTQYF.

The chain combines TRBV6-5 with TRBJ1-3; D remains ambiguous. Germline lookup yields CDR1 MNHEY and CDR2 SVGAGI. The CDR3 contains 16 residues. V gave up 2 bases and J gave up 4 bases, with 15 bases separating them. CDR3 in DNA: TGTGCCAGCAGTTACGCCATTGGAGGGTTCGGAAACACCATATATTTT. Translated, it gives CASSYAIGGFGNTIYF.

The chain links TRBV28 to TRBJ2-7; D unclear. Germline CDR1 and CDR2: MDHEN and SYDVKM. The CDR3 contains 12 residues. V lost 6 bases and J lost 2, with 8 bases in between. The CDR3 coding sequence is TGTGCCAGCAGCCTCCAGACCTACGAGCAGTACTTC. It is translated as CASSLQTYEQYF. The full variable domain, its missing parts supplied by reference TRBV28 and TRBJ2-7, is DVKVTQSSRYLVKRTGEKVFLECVQDMDHENMFWYRQDPGLGLRLIYFSYDVKMKEKGDIPEGYSVSREKKERFSLILESASTNQTSMYLCASSLQTYEQYFGPGTRLTVT.

The rearrangement links TRBV5-6 to TRBJ2-5; 8 bases agree with TRBD2. There are 14 residues in the CDR3. CDR1 and CDR2 (germline): SGHDT, YYEEEE. Trimming at V came to 0 bases and at J to 4 bases, leaving 2 bases not matched to a gene. CDR3 sequence (DNA): TGTGCCAGCAGCTTGGTCAGCGGGGGAGAGACCCAGTACTTC. Amino acid sequence: CASSLVSGGETQYF.

The rearrangement links TRBV2 to TRBJ1-4, with D unclear. CDR3 length: 13 residues. Per germline, CDR1 SNHLY and CDR2 FYNNEI. The germline V and J ends were trimmed by 5 bases and 4 bases, with 8 bases remaining between them. DNA of the CDR3: TGTGCCAGCAGTTCCCGTCGTAATGAAAAACTGTTTTTT. Amino acids: CASSSRRNEKLFF.

The genes are TRBV7-7 and TRBJ2-5, with 11 positions matching TRBD2. This CDR3 has 14 amino acids. Germline CDR1 reads SSHAT; CDR2 reads FNYEAQ (reference sequence). The chain's CDR3 is CASSLAGGPETQYF. The CDR3, as DNA: TGTGCTAGCTCCTTAGCGGGGGGGCCGGAGACCCAGTACTTC.

The rearrangement joins TRBV28 to TRBJ2-6; D possibly corresponds to TRBD1 (5 bases). V was pared by 6 bases and J by 0 bases, with 15 bases between. Germline values: CDR1 MDHEN, CDR2 SYDVKM. The CDR3 runs 17 residues. The CDR3 DNA sequence: TGTGCCAGCAGGTCAGGGTCGTACCGCTCTGGGGCCAACGTCCTGACTTTC. Amino acid sequence: CASRSGSYRSGANVLTF.

The rearrangement joins TRBV7-9 to TRBJ1-4; TRBD1 might be the D (6 bases). Germline V gene lookup returns CDR1 SEHNR and CDR2 FQNEAQ (reference sequence). The CDR3 has 13 amino acids. Trimming removed 11 bases from V and 6 bases from J, with 16 bases in between. CDR3 DNA sequence: TGTGCCTCGGGCCCGGGACAATATGAAAAACTGTTTTTT. Translation gives CASGPGQYEKLFF.

The chain has TRBV5-1 and TRBJ1-3; 8 nucleotides align to TRBD1. CDR3 length: 18 residues. The germline V gene has CDR1 SGHRS and CDR2 YFSETQ. Trimming at V came to 1 base and at J to 0 bases, leaving 9 bases not matched to a gene. The CDR3 region has the DNA TGCGCCAGCAGCTTGACTGGACAGGGCCTCATCTCTGGAAACACCATATATTTT. Translating gives CASSLTGQGLISGNTIYF.

This chain links TRBV7-2 with TRBJ2-7, with D maybe TRBD1 (6 bases). The V and J ends lost 5 bases and 3 bases respectively, with 17 bases between them. CDR1 SGHTA and CDR2 FQGNSA come from the germline V gene. The CDR3 totals 15 residues. In DNA, the CDR3 is TGTGCCAGCAGCCTACAGGGACCGGTCTTCTACGAGCAGTACTTC. This translates into CASSLQGPVFYEQYF.

The V and J genes are TRBV18 and TRBJ2-7, with 7 bases aligning to TRBD1. The V gene end was trimmed by 3 bases and the J gene end by 4 bases; junction bases not matched to a gene: 6. The CDR3 has 14 amino acids. Germline V lookup: CDR1 KGHSH, CDR2 LQKENI. The CDR3 DNA reads TGTGCCAGCTCACCCAACAGGGGTACTTACGAGCAGTACTTC. Encoded protein: CASSPNRGTYEQYF.

Worth noting for this clone: The junction departs from germline at one end; a sequencing error may be responsible. The rearrangement joins TRBV2 to TRBJ1-2; D remains ambiguous. CDR1 and CDR2 (germline): SNHLY, FYNNEI. This CDR3 has 8 residues. The CDR3 DNA follows: TGTGTCAGCAACCACAACACCTTC. It specifies CVSNHNTF.

This clone was observed once. The chain links TRBV27 to TRBJ2-2; 10 nucleotides match TRBD2. V lost 8 bases, J lost 0 bases, and 3 bases stayed unmatched. CDR3 length equals 15 residues. Germline assignment: CDR1 MNHEY and CDR2 SMNVEV (reference sequence). The CDR3 reads CASRLAGANTGELFF. CDR3 nucleotides: TGTGCCAGCCGACTAGCGGGCGCGAACACCGGGGAGCTGTTTTTT.

CDR3 sequence (DNA): TGCGCCAGCAGCGGTAGCGGGAGTGTCAGCACAGATACGCAGTATTTT. Translating it yields CASSGSGSVSTDTQYF. The rearrangement joins TRBV5-1 to TRBJ2-3, with TRBD2 identical over 9 bases. The CDR3 loop spans 16 amino acids. V was clipped by 4 bases and J by 0 bases; unmatched bases: 6. Germline assignment: CDR1 SGHRS and CDR2 YFSETQ.

The chain recombines TRBV19 with TRBJ1-3, with D unclear. The length of the CDR3 is 13 residues. The V end lost 3 bases, the J end lost 4 bases, and 7 bases lay between the germline ends. Germline-derived CDR1 and CDR2 are LNHDA and SQIVND (reference sequence). The CDR3 nucleotides read TGTGCCAGTAGTATCGAACGGGGAAACACCATATATTTT. Translated, it gives CASSIERGNTIYF.

The chain couples TRBV6-5 to TRBJ1-5; TRBD1 aligns across 7 bases. Unmatched junction bases numbered 3, after V lost 6 bases and J lost 4 bases. Germline CDR1 and CDR2: MNHEY and SVGAGI. The length of the CDR3 is 13 residues. The CDR3 region has the DNA TGTGCCAGCAGCTGGGGACAGAATCAGCCCCAGCATTTT. It is translated as CASSWGQNQPQHF.

Only a few counts were recorded for this clone. The V gene is TRBV28, the J gene TRBJ1-5; D possibly corresponds to TRBD1 (5 bases). The germline CDR1 and CDR2 sequences are MDHEN and SYDVKM. This CDR3 has 15 amino acids. V dropped 7 bases and J dropped 2 bases, with 15 bases sitting between them. In DNA, the CDR3 is TGTGCCAGCACCTTGGCGGGGCCGGGCAATCAGCCCCAGCATTTT. As protein: CASTLAGPGNQPQHF.

The sample holds one count of this clone. The CDR3 reads CSVDVKGSTDTQYF. CDR3 DNA: TGCAGCGTTGACGTCAAGGGGAGCACAGATACGCAGTATTTT. The chain links TRBV29-1 to TRBJ2-3; a possible D gene is TRBD1 (5 bases). Trimming stripped 3 bases from V and 0 bases from J, with 10 bases between. The CDR3 runs to 14 residues. Germline CDR1 SQVTM, CDR2 ANQGSEA.

The chain is built from TRBV19 and TRBJ1-5; perhaps TRBD1 as D (6 bases). The CDR3 has 14 amino acids. The germline gives CDR1 LNHDA, CDR2 SQIVND (reference sequence). The V and J ends lost 10 bases and 6 bases respectively, with 19 bases between them. The CDR3 DNA sequence: TGTGCCACGAAACAGGGTAGTGGAGGTCAGCCCCAGCATTTT. Encoded protein: CATKQGSGGQPQHF.

The rearrangement links TRBV11-2 to TRBJ2-5, with a weak D call TRBD1 (6 bases). The germline V gene encodes CDR1 SGHAT and CDR2 FQNNGV. Between the trimmed V and J ends, which lost 4 bases and 2 bases, there was a span of 8 bases. The CDR3 consists of 13 residues. The CDR3 region is CASSSGTQETQYF. The CDR3 bases are TGTGCCAGCAGCTCCGGGACACAAGAGACCCAGTACTTC.

The gene calls are TRBV7-3 and TRBJ2-1, with D possibly being TRBD2 (5 bases). This CDR3 contains 15 residues. Germline-derived CDR1 and CDR2 are SGHTA and FQGTGA. V gave up 5 bases and J gave up 6 bases, with 17 bases separating them. This CDR3 is CASSRAVVGINEQFF. DNA for the CDR3: TGTGCCAGCAGCCGAGCGGTAGTGGGGATCAATGAGCAGTTCTTC.

CDR3: CASSLLPDSNEQFF. For the CDR3, the DNA is TGTGCCAGCAGCTTACTCCCGGACAGCAATGAGCAGTTCTTC. V and J are TRBV7-9 and TRBJ2-1, with D maybe TRBD1 (6 bases). Germline loops: CDR1 SEHNR, CDR2 FQNEAQ (reference sequence). The CDR3 is made up of 14 amino acids. Trimming left V 2 bases short and J 6 bases short, with 11 bases between.